The TCR beta chain under discussion was sequenced for a study of cytotoxic CD8 clonotypes in ibrutinib-treated CLL. Regarding the study as a whole: Clonotypes that were public were uncommon, and they contracted or stayed stable on treatment. Researchers report that baseline clonality outpaced age-matched healthy donors and tracked circulating CD8+ T-cell counts.

A word on this clone: What it binds is not known.

Libraries were prepared by immunoSEQ multiplex PCR; TCRdb keeps only in-frame clonotypes and omits some of them. The data show fewer than 90,000 clones, approximately 70% seen once. This clonotype originated in a human donor with chronic lymphocytic leukemia. This material consisted of PBMCs, taken after 12 months of ibrutinib treatment.

In nucleotides, the CDR3 is TGCGCCAGCAGCTTGGAGGCTTGGGAGACCCAGTACTTC. This encodes CASSLEAWETQYF. The chain employs TRBV5-1 and TRBJ2-5; D remains unclear. CDR1 and CDR2 (germline): SGHRS, YFSETQ. The ends were cut back, 0 bases at V and 5 bases at J, with 8 bases in the middle. This CDR3 spans 13 amino acids.